A single sample is the source of the 30 T cell receptor beta chains below, sequenced in a study of T cell changes during pregnancy in multiple sclerosis (dated by TCRdb to the late 2010s). Library method: the immunoSEQ multiplex PCR assay. Drawn from immuneACCESS, this table holds only the in-frame rearrangements with V and J called that TCRdb kept. Clones are partly lost; checked studies trace under half to an unresolved V gene and leave the rest unexplained. The sample has just over 30,000 clones on record, approximately 88% of them singletons. The top ten clones comprise more than 9.5% of the sample. Material: CD8+ T cells from peripheral blood mononuclear cells, obtained in the first trimester of pregnancy. All receptors come from a female donor with multiple sclerosis, enrolled in a pregnancy study.

The V and J genes are TRBV9 and TRBJ2-2; tentative D call: TRBD2 (6 bases). Germline lookup yields CDR1 SGDLS and CDR2 YYNGEE. This CDR3 spans 17 amino acids. Trimming left V 1 base short and J 4 bases short, with 17 bases between. CDR3 loop: CASSVYAGSGITGELFF. The CDR3 DNA reads as TGTGCCAGCAGCGTATATGCCGGGAGCGGCATCACCGGGGAGCTGTTTTTT.

This chain uses TRBV13 with TRBJ1-5; D is possibly TRBD1 (6 bases). Germline assignment: CDR1 PRHDT and CDR2 FYEKMQ (reference sequence). Trimming took 5 bases from V and 3 from J, leaving 8 bases between them. This CDR3 spans 13 amino acids. Here the CDR3 DNA reads TGTGCCAGCAGCGAGGGGGACAATCAGCCCCAGCATTTT. Translation gives CASSEGDNQPQHF.

This chain connects TRBV28 to TRBJ2-7, with unresolved D. This CDR3 contains 12 residues. Trimming removed 5 bases from V and 5 bases from J, with 10 bases in between. Germline values: CDR1 MDHEN, CDR2 SYDVKM. As DNA, the CDR3 is TGTGCCAGCAGTGATAGATCCGACGAGCAGTACTTC. Translated: CASSDRSDEQYF.

This clone was seen once. V gene TRBV9 combines with J gene TRBJ1-2, with D maybe TRBD1 (6 bases). CDR3 length: 12 amino acids. The germline CDR1 and CDR2 sequences are SGDLS and YYNGEE. V was shortened by 4 bases and J by 7 bases, with 11 bases between the two germline ends. CDR3: CASSSTGSGYTF. The CDR3 nucleotides read TGTGCCAGCAGCTCCACAGGGTCTGGCTACACCTTC. Full variable domain (remainder filled in from reference TRBV9 and TRBJ1-2): DSGVTQTPKHLITATGQRVTLRCSPRSGDLSVYWYQQSLDQGLQFLIQYYNGEERAKGNILERFSAQQFPDLHSELNLSSLELGDSALYFCASSSTGSGYTFGSGTRLTVV.

The chain has TRBV29-1 and TRBJ2-2; 9 bases match TRBD2. This CDR3 comprises 16 residues. Germline-derived CDR1 and CDR2 are SQVTM and ANQGSEA. The trim removed 4 bases at V and 2 bases at J, leaving 8 bases unmatched. CDR3 DNA: TGCAGCGTTGTAGCTAGCGGGACCCGAAACACCGGGGAGCTGTTTTTT. Protein product: CSVVASGTRNTGELFF.

This clone has just a few counts. The V call is TRBV4-1, the J call TRBJ1-1; 8 positions agree with TRBD1. V shed 4 bases, J shed 4 bases, and the junction held 11 bases outside the gene matches. This CDR3 spans 16 amino acids. From germline, CDR1 is MGHRA and CDR2 YSYEKL. The CDR3 DNA reads TGCGCCAGCAGCCGAGGCCAGGGGGCTCCGGGCACTGAAGCTTTCTTT. Protein: CASSRGQGAPGTEAFF.

This chain uses TRBV28 with TRBJ1-1; D gene uncertain. Germline CDR1 reads MDHEN; CDR2 reads SYDVKM. The CDR3 contains 16 residues. V dropped 1 base and J dropped 1 base, with 13 bases sitting between them. This CDR3 is CASSLYPVPQNTEAFF. In DNA form, the CDR3 reads TGTGCCAGCAGTTTATACCCGGTACCCCAGAACACTGAAGCTTTCTTT.

V is TRBV5-1 and J is TRBJ2-2; D is unclear. Germline CDR1 and CDR2: SGHRS and YFSETQ. Deletions cut 0 bases from V and 4 bases from J, with 4 bases between. The length of the CDR3 is 13 residues. The CDR3 is CASSLAGTGELFF. The CDR3 nucleotides are TGCGCCAGCAGCTTGGCGGGCACCGGGGAGCTGTTTTTT. The variable domain in full, completed from reference TRBV5-1 and TRBJ2-2, reads KAGVTQTPRYLIKTRGQQVTLSCSPISGHRSVSWYQQTPGQGLQFLFEYFSETQRNKGNFPGRFSGRQFSNSRSEMNVSTLELGDSALYLCASSLAGTGELFFGEGSRLTVL.

In its sample, this clone was seen a few times. The chain combines TRBV7-9 with TRBJ1-1; 7 bases are a match to TRBD1. Germline CDR1 SEHNR, CDR2 FQNEAQ (reference sequence). This CDR3 is built from 18 residues. The trim removed 3 bases at V and 3 bases at J, leaving 16 bases unmatched. In DNA, the CDR3 is TGTGCCAGCAGCTTCCGGGACAGTTTTTCAGGTCCGTACACTGAAGCTTTCTTT. This encodes CASSFRDSFSGPYTEAFF.

This clone was found a few times. The gene calls are TRBV9 and TRBJ1-1, with TRBD1 identical over 8 bases. The J segment lost 1 base and the V segment lost 4 bases, leaving 3 bases of the junction unmatched. Germline values: CDR1 SGDLS, CDR2 YYNGEE. This CDR3 contains 14 residues. This CDR3 reads CASSLDRENTEAFF. In nucleotides, the CDR3 is TGTGCCAGCAGCTTGGACAGGGAGAACACTGAAGCTTTCTTT.

V usage is TRBV11-2 and J usage is TRBJ2-2; perhaps TRBD2 as D (7 bases). V shed 4 bases and J shed 3 bases, with 15 bases lying between them. CDR3 length equals 16 residues. The germline gives CDR1 SGHAT, CDR2 FQNNGV. The CDR3 here is CASSSITGRDTGELFF. In DNA form, the CDR3 reads TGTGCCAGCAGCTCAATAACAGGGAGGGACACCGGGGAGCTGTTTTTT. The full variable domain, completed using reference TRBV11-2 and TRBJ2-2, is EAGVAQSPRYKIIEKRQSVAFWCNPISGHATLYWYQQILGQGPKLLIQFQNNGVVDDSQLPKDRFSAERLKGVDSTLKIQPAKLEDSAVYLCASSSITGRDTGELFFGEGSRLTVL.

The chain is built from TRBV10-3 and TRBJ1-3; D is unresolved. Trimming shortened V by 3 bases and J by 0 bases, and 12 bases separated the two germline ends. The germline V gene encodes CDR1 ENHRY and CDR2 SYGVKD. The CDR3 loop spans 16 amino acids. CDR3 DNA: TGTGCCATCAGTGACGGCAGCGGACCCTCTGGAAACACCATATATTTT. Amino acid sequence: CAISDGSGPSGNTIYF.

V usage is TRBV2 and J usage is TRBJ2-7, with D perhaps matching TRBD1 (6 bases). The CDR3 spans 13 residues. Germline V gene sequence: CDR1 SNHLY, CDR2 FYNNEI. V lost 7 bases and J lost 2, with 12 bases in between. Here the CDR3 reads CASTQGTTYEQYF. The CDR3 nucleotides are TGTGCCAGCACCCAGGGGACCACCTACGAGCAGTACTTC.

This chain joins TRBV5-4 and TRBJ2-1; D is possibly TRBD1 (5 bases). Germline loops: CDR1 SGHNT, CDR2 YYREEE (reference sequence). Between the trimmed V and J ends, which lost 2 bases and 7 bases, there was a span of 13 bases. This CDR3 comprises 14 residues. Here the CDR3 reads CASSLGRVENEQFF. For the CDR3, the DNA is TGTGCCAGCAGCTTAGGCAGGGTCGAAAATGAGCAGTTCTTC.

The chain joins TRBV4-3 to TRBJ2-2; TRBD1 is a possible D gene (5 bases). The CDR3 extends over 14 amino acids. CDR1 and CDR2 from the germline V gene are LGHNA and YSLEER. The germline V and J ends were trimmed by 6 bases and 1 base, with 9 bases remaining between them. The CDR3 DNA sequence: TGCGCCAGCAGACTCGACAGGAACACCGGGGAGCTGTTTTTT. Translated, it gives CASRLDRNTGELFF.

This sequence joins TRBV2 and TRBJ2-7; D is possibly TRBD2 (5 bases). Between the trimmed V and J ends, which lost 6 bases and 2 bases, there was a span of 11 bases. The CDR3 is 13 residues long. Germline assignment: CDR1 SNHLY and CDR2 FYNNEI. CDR3 loop: CASSGRGTYEQYF. The CDR3 nucleotides read TGTGCCAGCAGCGGACGGGGAACCTACGAGCAGTACTTC.

The chain uses TRBV4-3 and TRBJ2-7; TRBD1 matches at 8 bases. Per germline, CDR1 LGHNA and CDR2 YSLEER. V was pared by 1 base and J by 6 bases, with 8 bases of the junction left unmatched. The CDR3 is 15 residues long. The CDR3 reads CASSQALDRGFEQYF. The DNA of the CDR3 is TGCGCCAGCAGCCAAGCTTTAGACAGGGGCTTCGAGCAGTACTTC.

The chain is built from TRBV5-3 and TRBJ2-3; the match to TRBD1 covers 8 bases. TRBV5-3 is noted as an ORF with a role that remains uncertain. The CDR3 contains 14 residues. The V segment lost 3 bases and the J segment 11 bases; nucleotides outside the gene matches: 11. CDR3 bases: TGTGCCAGAAGCTCGCCTATACAGGGGGTGATGCAGTATTTT. Translation gives CARSSPIQGVMQYF.

CDR3 protein: CASSYQRTPGIGDTEAFF. CDR3 in DNA: TGCGCCAGCAGCTATCAGCGAACTCCAGGGATAGGGGACACTGAAGCTTTCTTT. This chain connects TRBV5-1 to TRBJ1-1; a possible D gene is TRBD1 (5 bases). The CDR3 extends over 18 amino acids. Germline CDR1 is SGHRS and CDR2 is YFSETQ. V dropped 3 bases and J dropped 3 bases, with 24 bases sitting between them.

This chain's CDR3 is CASTSLSGNEQFF. Here the CDR3 DNA reads TGTGCCAGCACTTCTCTAAGCGGGAATGAGCAGTTCTTC. The chain uses TRBV6-6 and TRBJ2-1; D might be TRBD2 (6 bases). Germline V gene sequence: CDR1 MNHNY, CDR2 SVGAGI (reference sequence). The CDR3 has 13 amino acids. Trimming removed 7 bases at V and 7 bases at J, with 14 bases between.

The chain carries TRBV18 and TRBJ1-1, with 7 nucleotides matching TRBD1. The V gene end was trimmed by 0 bases and the J gene end by 12 bases; junction bases not matched to a gene: 7. The CDR3 sequence is 13 residues long. Looked up from germline, CDR1 is KGHSH and CDR2 is LQKENI. The CDR3 loop is CASSPPTGVLTFF. The DNA for the CDR3 is TGTGCCAGCTCACCACCAACAGGGGTTTTGACTTTCTTT.

The V gene is TRBV27, the J gene TRBJ1-2; D remains ambiguous. V lost 5 bases to trimming and J lost 4 bases, with 8 bases between them. Looked up from germline, CDR1 is MNHEY and CDR2 is SMNVEV (reference sequence). The CDR3 spans 12 residues. In DNA form, the CDR3 reads TGTGCCAGCAGTGACAACAGCTATGGCTACACCTTC. The encoded protein is CASSDNSYGYTF.

This chain links TRBV13 with TRBJ2-7; 15 bases are shared with TRBD2. CDR3 length: 16 residues. V dropped 5 bases and J dropped 4; count of bases not matched to a gene: 6. From germline, CDR1 is PRHDT and CDR2 FYEKMQ (reference sequence). The CDR3 region is CASSPGLAGGLYEQYF. CDR3 nucleotide sequence: TGTGCCAGCAGCCCGGGACTAGCGGGAGGTTTATACGAGCAGTACTTC.

This clone appeared a few times. The rearrangement joins TRBV7-3 to TRBJ2-2; 8 bases fit TRBD1. CDR3 size: 17 residues. With V trimmed by 1 base and J by 6 bases, 10 bases remained unmatched. The germline V gene has CDR1 SGHTA and CDR2 FQGTGA. The CDR3 region has the DNA TGTGCCAGCAGCTTAATACATAGTGACAGGGGTCCCGGGGAGCTGTTTTTT. It yields the protein CASSLIHSDRGPGELFF.

The rearrangement uses TRBV4-1 and TRBJ1-2; TRBD1 aligns across 9 bases. CDR1 and CDR2 from the germline V gene are MGHRA and YSYEKL. V dropped 5 bases and J dropped 1; count of bases not matched to a gene: 8. The CDR3 has 16 residues. As DNA, the CDR3 is TGCGCCAGCAGCACCCGGGACAGGGATTTTAACTATGGCTACACCTTC. Its translation: CASSTRDRDFNYGYTF.

V gene TRBV18 combines with J gene TRBJ1-6; 8 positions match TRBD1. The germline V gene has CDR1 KGHSH and CDR2 LQKENI. The V gene end was trimmed by 2 bases and the J gene end by 10 bases; junction bases not matched to a gene: 7. The CDR3 extends over 15 amino acids. CDR3 in amino acids: CASSPGQGAPSPLHF. The CDR3 nucleotides read TGTGCCAGCTCACCAGGCCAGGGGGCTCCCTCACCCCTCCACTTT.

The V gene is TRBV5-8, the J gene TRBJ1-6; TRBD1 matches 10 bases. The trim removed 0 bases at V and 11 bases at J, leaving 5 bases unmatched. This CDR3 has 15 amino acids. CDR1 is SGHTS, CDR2 YDEGEE, per germline. Here the CDR3 DNA reads TGTGCCAGCAGCTTGGCGGGACAGGGGTGGACACCCCTCCACTTT. This gives the protein CASSLAGQGWTPLHF.

V gene TRBV4-3 combines with J gene TRBJ1-1, with 9 nucleotides matching TRBD1. This CDR3 contains 14 residues. J was trimmed by 4 bases and V by 5 bases; bases with no gene match: 5. CDR1 is LGHNA, CDR2 YSLEER, per germline. Written as DNA, the CDR3 is TGCGCCAGCAGCACGACAGGGGGAGCCACTGAAGCTTTCTTT. Protein product: CASSTTGGATEAFF.

The chain joins TRBV4-3 to TRBJ2-7; 7 bases are a match to TRBD1. The CDR3 sequence is 15 residues long. Trimming removed 0 bases from V and 4 bases from J; junction bases left unmatched: 6. Germline assignment: CDR1 LGHNA and CDR2 YSLEER. CDR3 region: CASSQDRGFWYEQYF. The CDR3 nucleotides are TGCGCCAGCAGCCAAGACAGGGGGTTTTGGTACGAGCAGTACTTC.

This clone appeared a single time. This chain connects TRBV4-3 to TRBJ1-6, with TRBD1 identical over 9 bases. Trimming at V came to 0 bases and at J to 7 bases, leaving 4 bases not matched to a gene. Germline V CDR1 and CDR2: LGHNA, YSLEER. The CDR3 covers 16 residues. The CDR3, as DNA: TGCGCCAGCAGCCAAGACCCACAGGGGGCGAATTCACCCCTCCACTTT. It specifies CASSQDPQGANSPLHF.